This T cell receptor beta chain was sequenced in a study of blood T cell repertoires in COVID-19. Across the study: Samples came from the United States, Italy and Spain, spanning acute and convalescent COVID-19.

Study processing details: From reference gene primer amplification, estimates of nucleated cell counts were derived. Profiled with immunoSEQ multiplex PCR; TCRdb holds only in-frame clones, not every one. V and J calls and clone size follow that table, whereas D and trimming were derived from the DNA. The sample holds about 55,000 clones; 85% are singletons and the top ten take approximately 11%. Germline V gene sequence: CDR1 ENHRY, CDR2 SYGVKD. Trimming at V came to 4 bases and at J to 8 bases, leaving 5 bases not matched to a gene. The CDR3 consists of 14 residues. This sequence originates from a human donor in a cohort sampled during active COVID-19. The chain uses TRBV10-3 and TRBJ1-4, with 9 bases aligning to TRBD1. The sample consisted of peripheral blood. The CDR3 coding sequence is TGTGCCATCAGTGCCCAGACAGGGGGGGAAAAACTGTTTTTT. This codes for CAISAQTGGEKLFF.